Following are 28 T cell receptor beta chains from one sample sequenced in a study of CD8 T cells in Susac syndrome. An input of roughly 0.5 to 1 ug of RNA was subjected to reverse transcription using random hexamers. MiXCR, applied by TCRdb to the immunoSEQ multiplex PCR reads, yields one record per CDR3 protein. The sample records 100,000 to 150,000 distinct CDR3 sequences, 85% to 95% being singletons. Sequences were obtained from CD4+ T cells from PBMCs. The receptor set was obtained from a human donor with multiple sclerosis.

The V call is TRBV3-1, the J call TRBJ1-1, with D possibly TRBD1 on 5 matching bases. The CDR3 is 12 residues long. Trimming took 5 bases from V and 1 from J, leaving 5 bases between them. Germline V lookup: CDR1 LGHDT, CDR2 YNNKEL (reference sequence). CDR3 in DNA: TGTGCCAGCAGCGGACAGAACACTGAAGCTTTCTTT. This codes for CASSGQNTEAFF.

This clonotype appeared a single time. The chain combines TRBV3-1 with TRBJ2-1; tentatively, D is TRBD1 (6 bases). V lost 4 bases to trimming and J lost 1 base, with 14 bases between them. The CDR3 covers 16 residues. CDR1 is LGHDT and CDR2 is YNNKEL in the germline V gene (reference sequence). For the CDR3, the DNA is TGTGCCAGCAGCCCCCACAGGGTGGGATCCTACAATGAGCAGTTCTTC. It translates to CASSPHRVGSYNEQFF.

The chain combines TRBV5-1 with TRBJ2-6; tentative D call: TRBD1 (6 bases). V was pared by 2 bases and J by 2 bases, with 8 bases between. CDR1 is SGHRS, CDR2 YFSETQ, per germline. This CDR3 contains 15 residues. The CDR3 loop is CASSLQGPGANVLTF. The DNA for the CDR3 is TGCGCCAGCAGCTTACAGGGTCCTGGGGCCAACGTCCTGACTTTC.

V gene TRBV30 combines with J gene TRBJ1-1; tentative D call: TRBD1 (5 bases). Trimming shortened V by 3 bases and J by 4 bases, and 12 bases separated the two germline ends. Germline V gene data show CDR1 as GTSNPN and CDR2 as SVGIG (reference sequence). CDR3 length: 13 residues. CDR3 sequence: CAWSTGGTTEAFF. The CDR3 DNA reads as TGTGCCTGGAGCACCGGGGGTACCACTGAAGCTTTCTTT. Supplemented by reference TRBV30 and TRBJ1-1, the full variable domain reads SQTIHQWPATLVQPVGSPLSLECTVEGTSNPNLYWYRQAAGRGLQLLFYSVGIGQISSEVPQNLSASRPQDRQFILSSKKLLLSDSGFYLCAWSTGGTTEAFFGQGTRLTVV.

The J gene is TRBJ1-1, the V gene TRBV15; D may be TRBD1 (5 bases). Trimming left V 5 bases short and J 0 bases short, with 16 bases between. CDR1 is LNHNV and CDR2 is YYDKDF in the germline V gene (reference sequence). The length of the CDR3 is 16 residues. The CDR3 region is CATSSGTPNMNTEAFF. For the CDR3, the DNA is TGTGCCACCAGCTCCGGGACCCCTAATATGAACACTGAAGCTTTCTTT. Filled out from reference TRBV15 and TRBJ1-1, the complete variable domain reads DAMVIQNPRYQVTQFGKPVTLSCSQTLNHNVMYWYQQKSSQAPKLLFHYYDKDFNNEADTPDNFQSRRPNTSFCFLDIRSPGLGDTAMYLCATSSGTPNMNTEAFFGQGTRLTVV.

The chain combines TRBV9 with TRBJ2-7; 11 bases are a match to TRBD1. CDR3 size: 15 residues. The trim removed 0 bases at V and 4 bases at J, leaving 3 bases unmatched. The V gene's germline CDR1 is SGDLS and CDR2 YYNGEE. CDR3 in DNA: TGTGCCAGCAGCGTAGGAGGACAGGGGGCATACGAGCAGTACTTC. Translated: CASSVGGQGAYEQYF.

The V and J genes are TRBV19 and TRBJ1-2, with D perhaps TRBD1 (6 bases). V lost 3 bases, J lost 7 bases, and 15 bases lay in between. The germline V gene encodes CDR1 LNHDA and CDR2 SQIVND (reference sequence). The CDR3 has 14 residues. The CDR3 region has the DNA TGTGCCAGTAGTATGGGGGCATCTAGGCTTGGCTACACCTTC. Protein product: CASSMGASRLGYTF.

The gene calls are TRBV5-6 and TRBJ1-5; D may be TRBD1 (5 bases). Per the germline V gene, CDR1 is SGHDT and CDR2 is YYEEEE. There are 16 residues in the CDR3. With 5 bases removed from V and 2 bases from J, the gap between germline ends came to 17 bases. The CDR3: CASSSLQGGGNQPQHF. DNA for the CDR3: TGTGCCAGCAGTTCCTTGCAGGGTGGGGGCAATCAGCCCCAGCATTTT.

This chain uses TRBV15 with TRBJ2-7; no reliable D call. Per the germline V gene, CDR1 is LNHNV and CDR2 is YYDKDF (reference sequence). V gave up 1 base and J gave up 1 base, with 14 bases separating them. This CDR3 comprises 16 residues. CDR3 in amino acids: CATSRGRVTGSYEQYF. The CDR3 coding sequence is TGTGCCACCAGCAGAGGAAGGGTCACCGGGTCCTACGAGCAGTACTTC.

The chain combines TRBV24-1 with TRBJ2-3, with a possible D match to TRBD1 (5 bases). The ends were cut back, 0 bases at V and 3 bases at J, with 6 bases in the middle. This CDR3 region has 14 residues. Germline CDR1 and CDR2: KGHDR and SFDVKD. This CDR3 is CATSDLAGTDTQYF. CDR3 coding DNA: TGTGCCACCAGTGATTTGGCAGGGACAGATACGCAGTATTTT.

V gene TRBV12-3 or TRBV12-4 combines with J gene TRBJ2-1; the D gene is possibly TRBD2 (7 bases). The CDR3 length is 13 residues. V lost 7 bases to trimming and J lost 6 bases, with 13 bases between them. CDR3 in DNA: TGTGCCAGCAATATCCGGGGGGCCAATGAGCAGTTCTTC. Residues: CASNIRGANEQFF.

The chain links TRBV6-2 or TRBV6-3 to TRBJ1-1, with TRBD1 as a possible D gene (5 bases). Germline-derived CDR1 and CDR2 are MNHEY and SVGEGT. The CDR3 has 13 amino acids. Trimming stripped 2 bases from V and 5 bases from J, with 9 bases between. DNA for the CDR3: TGTGCCAGCAGTTACGAAAAGGGGACTGAAGCTTTCTTT. This gives the protein CASSYEKGTEAFF.

The chain links TRBV30 to TRBJ1-5; no definite D call. Trimming stripped 4 bases from V and 2 bases from J, with 9 bases between. Per germline, CDR1 GTSNPN and CDR2 SVGIG (reference sequence). The CDR3 is made up of 13 amino acids. The CDR3 sequence: CAWTRSGNQPQHF. The CDR3 DNA sequence: TGTGCCTGGACTAGGAGTGGCAATCAGCCCCAGCATTTT.

This CDR3 reads CASTGRTERLETQYF. The CDR3 bases are TGTGCCAGCACAGGCCGGACAGAAAGGTTGGAGACCCAGTACTTC. The rearrangement uses TRBV11-1 and TRBJ2-5, with D possibly being TRBD1 (6 bases). The V gene lost 7 bases and the J gene lost 5 bases, with 20 bases spanning the gap. The CDR3 runs 15 residues. CDR1 is SGHAT and CDR2 is FQDESV in the germline V gene (reference sequence).

The chain is built from TRBV7-9 and TRBJ1-5; D gene unclear. The CDR3 length is 14 residues. Trimming left V 0 bases short and J 2 bases short, with 5 bases between. In germline, CDR1 is SEHNR, CDR2 FQNEAQ (reference sequence). DNA of the CDR3: TGTGCCAGCAGCTTAGCCCAGGGCAATCAGCCCCAGCATTTT. It is translated as CASSLAQGNQPQHF.

This chain links TRBV5-1 with TRBJ1-1; D gene uncertain. Germline CDR1 reads SGHRS; CDR2 reads YFSETQ. The CDR3 has 14 amino acids. Trimming cost V 4 bases and J 1 base, with 11 bases left between them. CDR3 amino acids: CASSISRGNTEAFF. Here the CDR3 DNA reads TGCGCCAGCAGCATTTCCCGGGGGAACACTGAAGCTTTCTTT.

J is TRBJ2-5 and V is TRBV27, with D unresolved. CDR3 length: 12 residues. V was clipped by 5 bases and J by 5 bases, with 9 bases between them. Per germline, CDR1 MNHEY and CDR2 SMNVEV (reference sequence). DNA of the CDR3: TGTGCCAGCAGTAACCTGGGGGAGACCCAGTACTTC. As protein: CASSNLGETQYF.

This chain links TRBV30 with TRBJ2-6, with TRBD1 matching over 9 bases. Germline V CDR1 and CDR2: GTSNPN, SVGIG (reference sequence). Losses at the gene ends were 4 bases for V and 2 bases for J; bases not matched to a gene: 12. The CDR3 covers 18 residues. The CDR3 region has the DNA TGTGCCTGGATCATTACCGGGACAGGGAGACCTGGGGCCAACGTCCTGACTTTC. Protein product: CAWIITGTGRPGANVLTF.

The chain recombines TRBV30 with TRBJ2-3; 7 bases align to TRBD1. The germline CDR1 and CDR2 sequences are GTSNPN and SVGIG (reference sequence). V lost 2 bases and J lost 6; bases outside the gene matches: 5. The CDR3 extends over 13 amino acids. The CDR3 nucleotides read TGTGCCTGGAGTTCCGAGACAGGGGATACGCAGTATTTT. Translation: CAWSSETGDTQYF.

This chain connects TRBV6-2 or TRBV6-3 to TRBJ2-2; D uncertain. The CDR3 covers 12 residues. Trimming shortened V by 7 bases and J by 9 bases, and 12 bases separated the two germline ends. Germline V gene sequence: CDR1 MNHEY, CDR2 SVGEGT. The CDR3 is CASNDRVWELFF. The CDR3 DNA reads TGTGCCAGCAATGACCGGGTTTGGGAGCTGTTTTTT.

The V gene is TRBV7-8, the J gene TRBJ2-5, with TRBD2 identical over 8 bases. Germline V gives CDR1 SGHVS, CDR2 FQNEAQ. This CDR3 spans 15 amino acids. Trimming at V came to 2 bases and at J to 2 bases, leaving 4 bases not matched to a gene. The CDR3 DNA follows: TGTGCCAGCAGCTTATCGGGGGGGCAACAAGAGACCCAGTACTTC. Translation: CASSLSGGQQETQYF.

This sequence joins TRBV30 and TRBJ1-6; D remains ambiguous. The CDR3 contains 15 residues. Trimming left V 4 bases short and J 0 bases short, with 10 bases between. CDR1 and CDR2 (germline): GTSNPN, SVGIG (reference sequence). The CDR3 spells CAWKGLSSYNSPLHF. DNA of the CDR3: TGTGCCTGGAAAGGTTTAAGCTCCTATAATTCACCCCTCCACTTT.

This clonotype has just one count. This chain links TRBV9 with TRBJ2-1, with TRBD2 matching over 7 bases. The length of the CDR3 is 16 residues. The germline CDR1 and CDR2 sequences are SGDLS and YYNGEE. Losses at the gene ends were 3 bases for V and 1 base for J; bases not matched to a gene: 7. Written as DNA, the CDR3 is TGTGCCAGCAGCGCAGGACTAGTTGCGTCCTACAATGAGCAGTTCTTC. It specifies CASSAGLVASYNEQFF.

This clonotype was detected once. V is TRBV28 and J is TRBJ1-1; unclear D gene. CDR3 length: 15 residues. Between the trimmed V and J ends, which lost 3 bases and 6 bases, there was a span of 17 bases. The germline CDR1 and CDR2 sequences are MDHEN and SYDVKM. CDR3 sequence: CASSFAAYLGSEAFF. The DNA of the CDR3 is TGTGCCAGCAGTTTCGCGGCATACCTCGGGTCTGAAGCTTTCTTT.

The chain combines TRBV19 with TRBJ1-6; no reliable D call. The V end was cut by 7 bases, the J end by 9 bases, with 16 bases between. Germline assignment: CDR1 LNHDA and CDR2 SQIVND (reference sequence). This CDR3 comprises 14 residues. CDR3 loop: CASNNPGVGSPLHF. In DNA form, the CDR3 reads TGTGCCAGTAATAATCCCGGGGTAGGTTCACCCCTCCACTTT.

J is TRBJ2-1 and V is TRBV19; TRBD1 agrees at 7 bases. The CDR3 contains 14 residues. V was pared by 2 bases and J by 2 bases, with 0 bases of the junction left unmatched. Germline assignment: CDR1 LNHDA and CDR2 SQIVND (reference sequence). CDR3 sequence (DNA): TGTGCCAGTAGTATACAGGGGGCCTACAATGAGCAGTTCTTC. Protein product: CASSIQGAYNEQFF.

The V and J genes are TRBV19 and TRBJ1-1; D is ambiguous. CDR1 LNHDA and CDR2 SQIVND come from the germline V gene (reference sequence). CDR3 size: 13 residues. V gave up 9 bases and J gave up 0 bases, with 11 bases separating them. CDR3 nucleotide sequence: TGTGCCAGCGCACAGATATTGAACACTGAAGCTTTCTTT. Translating gives CASAQILNTEAFF.

The gene calls are TRBV7-2 and TRBJ2-3, with D tentatively TRBD2 (5 bases). Trimming shortened V by 1 base and J by 3 bases, and 14 bases separated the two germline ends. Germline assignment: CDR1 SGHTA and CDR2 FQGNSA. This CDR3 spans 16 amino acids. The CDR3: CASSLGGSDGTDTQYF. In nucleotides, the CDR3 is TGTGCCAGCAGCTTAGGGGGTAGCGATGGAACAGATACGCAGTATTTT. The variable domain in full, with the rest retrieved from reference TRBV7-2 and TRBJ2-3, is GAGVSQSPSNKVTEKGKDVELRCDPISGHTALYWYRQSLGQGLEFLIYFQGNSAPDKSGLPSDRFSAERTGGSVSTLTIQRTQQEDSAVYLCASSLGGSDGTDTQYFGPGTRLTVL.